This TCR beta chain came from a study of T cells in Graves' hyperthyroidism and ophthalmopathy. V was pared by 5 bases and J by 0 bases, with 11 bases between. The CDR3 loop spans 15 amino acids. Germline V gene lookup returns CDR1 DFQATT and CDR2 SNEGSKA (reference sequence). With regard to this clonotype: Its antigen is undetermined.

RNA transcripts gave rise to amplified TCR beta CDR3 regions. The study used the HTBI primer set for a first-round RT-PCR of the TCR CDR3. In TCRdb, the multiplex PCR reads were re-called with MiXCR into one record per CDR3 protein. Altogether hundreds of thousands of distinct CDR3 sequences are present, roughly a quarter being singletons, with the ten largest covering approximately 32%. Orbital computed tomography, thyroid ultrasound, serum thyroxine and TRAb, and clinical symptoms together informed the diagnoses. PBMCs were derived from 9.5 to 10 ml fresh peripheral blood. Whole-study findings and limits: Stable hyperthyroidism was separated from ophthalmopathy by a model based on 13 V-J features. Also found in blood were most expanded thyroid clonotypes above 0.001.

Sequenced: blood. The chain uses TRBV20-1 and TRBJ1-6; perhaps TRBD1 as D (6 bases). The receptor was isolated from a woman aged 40 to 50 with Graves' ophthalmopathy. In nucleotides, the CDR3 is TGCAGTGCTTCGACAGGCAGCTCCTATAATTCACCCCTCCACTTT. This codes for CSASTGSSYNSPLHF.